The rows below give T cell receptor beta chains drawn from one sample of a study of shared T cell receptors in the human thymus. TCRdb's copy holds only in-frame clones and misses some; the assay was immunoSEQ multiplex PCR. The sample has 540,000 or so clones, 70% to 80% seen once. These sequences were also reported in another study, on human thymus T cells.

Sequences were obtained from thymocytes. These TCRs come from a boy younger than two with a congenital heart defect. CDR3s include the opening cysteine and the closing phenylalanine or tryptophan. Each record gives: clone size, V gene, D gene, J gene, CDR3 DNA, CDR3 protein. D genes are given only for firm matches. Not every row has a clone size; where given, it reads once, few, many or a size class.

size: few
V: TRBV7-2
D: TRBD2
J: TRBJ2-7
DNA: TGTGCCAGCAGCTTACAGGGCCCAGCTAGCGGGGTCGAGCAGTACTTC
CDR3: CASSLQGPASGVEQYF

size: NA
V: TRBV19
D: TRBD2
J: TRBJ2-2
DNA: TGTGCCTCCAGCCAAGGGAGTGGGAGGGCATCCTCCGGGGAGCTGTTTTTT
CDR3: CASSQGSGRASSGELFF

size: NA
V: TRBV5-8
D: NA
J: TRBJ2-7
DNA: TGTGCCAGCAGCTTCATAAGCAAGGGGTCGTCCCACGAGCAGTACTTC
CDR3: CASSFISKGSSHEQYF

size: NA
V: TRBV7-9
D: NA
J: TRBJ1-4
DNA: TGTGCCAGCAGCTTAGAGGTGCGGGGGGCTCGGGAAAAACTGTTTTTT
CDR3: CASSLEVRGAREKLFF

size: NA
V: TRBV12-2
D: NA
J: TRBJ2-2
DNA: TGTGCAAGTCGCTTAACCGCTAGCGGGAGATGCTTAGGGGAGCTGTTTTTT
CDR3: CASRLTASGRCLGELFF

size: NA
V: TRBV19
D: NA
J: TRBJ1-5
DNA: TGTGCCAGTAGCCGAATAGAGCCTTTGAGGAATCAGCCCCAGCATTTT
CDR3: CASSRIEPLRNQPQHF

size: NA
V: TRBV6-5
D: TRBD1
J: TRBJ2-1
DNA: TGTGCCAGCAGTTCCCCGGGACAGGGCTACAATGAGCAGTTCTTC
CDR3: CASSSPGQGYNEQFF

size: NA
V: TRBV7-9
D: NA
J: TRBJ1-1
DNA: TGTGCCAGCAGCTTAAAAGGGCCGGGGATGGACACTGAAGCTTTCTTT
CDR3: CASSLKGPGMDTEAFF

size: NA
V: TRBV7-6
D: TRBD2
J: TRBJ2-1
DNA: TGTGCCAGCACCCACGGGCTAGCGGGAGGGCCCAATGAGCAGTTCTTC
CDR3: CASTHGLAGGPNEQFF

size: NA
V: TRBV19
D: TRBD1
J: TRBJ1-1
DNA: TGTGCCAGTACCCCAAGAGGGGGACAGATGGTCACTGAAGCTTTCTTT
CDR3: CASTPRGGQMVTEAFF

size: few
V: TRBV9
D: TRBD2
J: TRBJ2-1
DNA: TGTGCCAGCAGCGTAGGTGGACTAGCGGGGCACAATGAGCAGTTCTTC
CDR3: CASSVGGLAGHNEQFF

size: NA
V: TRBV2
D: TRBD1
J: TRBJ1-1
DNA: TGTGCCAGCACCTACCGACGGAAAGGGGGCCGGGGTAACACTGAAGCTTTCTTT
CDR3: CASTYRRKGGRGNTEAFF

size: NA
V: TRBV7-2
D: TRBD2
J: TRBJ2-7
DNA: TGTGCCAGCAGCCCATCGATGGCTAGCGGTTCCTACGAGCAGTACTTC
CDR3: CASSPSMASGSYEQYF

size: NA
V: TRBV7-2
D: NA
J: TRBJ2-5
DNA: TGTGCCAGCAGCTTAGTGGGGGGAGCCCGGGAGACCCAGTACTTC
CDR3: CASSLVGGARETQYF

size: once
V: TRBV28
D: NA
J: TRBJ1-2
DNA: TGTGCCAGCAGTTTAGCGGGAGACGGCTACACCTTC
CDR3: CASSLAGDGYTF

size: once
V: TRBV2
D: TRBD1
J: TRBJ2-7
DNA: TGTGCCAGCAGTGAGGTTGACAGGGGGTACGAGCAGTACTTC
CDR3: CASSEVDRGYEQYF

size: few
V: TRBV2
D: TRBD1
J: TRBJ1-3
DNA: TGTGCCAGCAGCCTACCCGGGACAGGGGGCGCGTCCATATATTTT
CDR3: CASSLPGTGGASIYF

size: NA
V: TRBV28
D: TRBD2
J: TRBJ2-7
DNA: TGTGCCAGCAGCAGGACTAGTTACGAGCAGTACTTC
CDR3: CASSRTSYEQYF

size: NA
V: TRBV2
D: TRBD1
J: TRBJ2-7
DNA: TGTGCCAGCAGTCTTCCGACAGGGGCCCCCTACGAGCAGTACTTC
CDR3: CASSLPTGAPYEQYF

size: NA
V: TRBV5-5
D: NA
J: TRBJ1-2
DNA: TGTGCCAGCAGCGAGGGATTCTATGGCTACACCTTC
CDR3: CASSEGFYGYTF

size: few
V: TRBV19
D: TRBD1
J: TRBJ2-6
DNA: TGTGCCAGTCGTCTTGGGACAGGCGGCTCTGGGGCCAACGTCCTGACTTTC
CDR3: CASRLGTGGSGANVLTF

size: few
V: TRBV18
D: NA
J: TRBJ1-1
DNA: TGTGCCAGCTCAGGCGGGATGGGCACTGAAGCTTTCTTT
CDR3: CASSGGMGTEAFF

size: NA
V: TRBV25-1
D: NA
J: TRBJ2-1
DNA: TGTGCCAGCAGTAAACGGGGTGGTAATGAGCAGTTCTTC
CDR3: CASSKRGGNEQFF

size: NA
V: TRBV30
D: TRBD1
J: TRBJ1-1
DNA: TGTGCCCAAAAAGACAGGGGGACGGTTGAGAACACTGAAGCTTTCTTT
CDR3: CAQKDRGTVENTEAFF

size: NA
V: TRBV14
D: NA
J: TRBJ1-1
DNA: TGTGCCAGCAGCTGCTCAGGGGCGCTAAACACTGAAGCTTTCTTT
CDR3: CASSCSGALNTEAFF

size: NA
V: TRBV9
D: TRBD1
J: TRBJ1-2
DNA: TGTGCCAGCAGCGTAGAGACAGGGGGCTTTGTCTACACCTTC
CDR3: CASSVETGGFVYTF

size: once
V: TRBV7-2
D: TRBD2
J: TRBJ2-7
DNA: TGTGCCAGCAGCTTAAAAAATAGCGGGTTCCGACGGCCCGGGTACGAGCAGTACTTC
CDR3: CASSLKNSGFRRPGYEQYF

size: NA
V: TRBV5-1
D: TRBD2
J: TRBJ2-5
DNA: TGCGCCAGCAGCTTGGACCGCGGGAGCACGGAGACCCAGTACTTC
CDR3: CASSLDRGSTETQYF

size: NA
V: TRBV4-3
D: NA
J: TRBJ1-2
DNA: TGCGCCAGCAGCCAAGAGAACAGGGAATATGGCTACACCTTC
CDR3: CASSQENREYGYTF

size: NA
V: TRBV19
D: TRBD2
J: TRBJ2-7
DNA: TGTGCCAGTAGCTCGAACTTGGGACTAGCGGTTCCCTACGAGCAGTACTTC
CDR3: CASSSNLGLAVPYEQYF

size: NA
V: TRBV7-2
D: NA
J: TRBJ2-7
DNA: TGTGCCAGCAGCACCCTTGGACTCCCCCCCTACGAGCAGTACTTC
CDR3: CASSTLGLPPYEQYF

size: NA
V: TRBV20-1
D: TRBD1
J: TRBJ2-7
DNA: TGCAGTGCGGGCAGCCGGGACAGGACATACTTC
CDR3: CSAGSRDRTYF

size: NA
V: TRBV7-9
D: NA
J: TRBJ2-7
DNA: TGTGCCAGCAAGCCTCCAGGGGCCCCCTACGAGCAGTACTTC
CDR3: CASKPPGAPYEQYF

size: NA
V: TRBV5-6
D: NA
J: TRBJ2-7
DNA: TGTGCCAGCAGCTTGATGAGCGGCCCGTCCTACGAGCAGTACTTC
CDR3: CASSLMSGPSYEQYF

size: few
V: TRBV5-1
D: TRBD1
J: TRBJ2-7
DNA: TGCGCCAGCAGCCCCATAAGCGGGACAGGGGGCCCGCCCTTCTACGAGCAGTACTTC
CDR3: CASSPISGTGGPPFYEQYF

size: NA
V: TRBV28
D: TRBD1
J: TRBJ2-2
DNA: TGTGCCACCTCCCCAGGGGGCATCTCTAACACCGGGGAGCTGTTTTTT
CDR3: CATSPGGISNTGELFF

size: NA
V: TRBV7-3
D: NA
J: TRBJ2-7
DNA: TGTGCCAGCCCCTCGCGAGGAGACGAGCAGTACTTC
CDR3: CASPSRGDEQYF

size: few
V: TRBV14
D: TRBD1
J: TRBJ1-2
DNA: TGTGCCAGCAGCCCCCTTATAGGTGACAGGGACGTCTATGGCTACACCTTC
CDR3: CASSPLIGDRDVYGYTF

size: NA
V: TRBV29-1
D: NA
J: TRBJ2-7
DNA: TGCAGCGTTTGCAATAGCGGATCCTACGAGCAGTACTTC
CDR3: CSVCNSGSYEQYF

size: once
V: TRBV18
D: TRBD2
J: TRBJ2-3
DNA: TGTGCCAGCTCACCACTGAAGGTAGCGGGAGGTATAGATACGCAGTATTTT
CDR3: CASSPLKVAGGIDTQYF

size: NA
V: TRBV27
D: TRBD1
J: TRBJ2-5
DNA: TGTGCCAGCAGTCCTCGGACAGGGCGAGAGACCCAGTACTTC
CDR3: CASSPRTGRETQYF

size: NA
V: TRBV6-6
D: TRBD2
J: TRBJ2-7
DNA: TGTGCCAGCAACAAGCGGGAGGGAAGCAGCGAGCAGTACTTC
CDR3: CASNKREGSSEQYF

size: NA
V: TRBV30
D: TRBD1
J: TRBJ2-6
DNA: TGTGCCTGGAGTTGGTCCGGGACAGGGATCCCCTCTGGGGCCAACGTCCTGACTTTC
CDR3: CAWSWSGTGIPSGANVLTF

size: NA
V: TRBV11-2
D: NA
J: TRBJ2-7
DNA: TGTGCCAGCAGCTGCGACCCTCGAGGACTGAGCTCCTACGAGCAGTACTTC
CDR3: CASSCDPRGLSSYEQYF

size: NA
V: TRBV7-9
D: NA
J: TRBJ1-2
DNA: TGTGCCAGCATCCGGGCTACCGGTGGGGAGGATGGCTACACCTTC
CDR3: CASIRATGGEDGYTF

size: NA
V: TRBV2
D: TRBD1
J: TRBJ2-7
DNA: TGTGCCAGCAATCCGGGACAGGGAGGCGAGCAGTACTTC
CDR3: CASNPGQGGEQYF

size: once
V: TRBV4-1
D: TRBD2
J: TRBJ2-1
DNA: TGCGCCAGCAGCCGTACGGGACTAGCGTACTACAATGAGCAGTTCTTC
CDR3: CASSRTGLAYYNEQFF

size: NA
V: TRBV11-1
D: TRBD2
J: TRBJ2-1
DNA: TGTGCCAGCAGCTTTCTAGCGGCGGGTGGTAGTGAGCAGTTCTTC
CDR3: CASSFLAAGGSEQFF

size: NA
V: TRBV6-5
D: TRBD1
J: TRBJ1-1
DNA: TGTGCCAGCAGTCTGCACAGGGGAACTGAAGCTTTCTTT
CDR3: CASSLHRGTEAFF

size: NA
V: TRBV21-1
D: NA
J: TRBJ1-3
DNA: TGTGCCAGCAGCAGTAGGAGACAGGCACACCACTCTGGAAACACCATATATTTT
CDR3: CASSSRRQAHHSGNTIYF

size: NA
V: TRBV7-2
D: NA
J: TRBJ2-4
DNA: TGTGCCAGCAGCTCCTCCTTTCGACTAGCCAAAAACATTCAGTACTTC
CDR3: CASSSSFRLAKNIQYF

size: NA
V: TRBV7-9
D: TRBD1
J: TRBJ1-2
DNA: TGTGCCAGCAGCCCCAGGGGGCGGAATGGCTACACCTTC
CDR3: CASSPRGRNGYTF

size: NA
V: TRBV7-2
D: TRBD2
J: TRBJ2-1
DNA: TGTGCCAGCAGCTTTGTAGAGAGCGGGAGATCGCCCCATGAGCAGTTCTTC
CDR3: CASSFVESGRSPHEQFF

size: NA
V: TRBV15
D: TRBD2
J: TRBJ2-7
DNA: TGTGCCACCAGCTCCGGGACGGCGGGGGCCTACGAGCAGTACTTC
CDR3: CATSSGTAGAYEQYF

size: NA
V: TRBV28
D: TRBD1
J: TRBJ1-1
DNA: TGTGCCAGCAGTACACAGGGGGACAAAAATGAAGCTTTCTTT
CDR3: CASSTQGDKNEAFF

size: NA
V: TRBV5-6
D: NA
J: TRBJ2-5
DNA: TGTGCCAGCAGCTTGAAATCCCCCGGGAGAGAAACACAAGAGACCCAGTACTTC
CDR3: CASSLKSPGRETQETQYF

size: NA
V: TRBV11-2
D: NA
J: TRBJ1-5
DNA: TGTGCCAGCAGCTTAGGATCGGCGGCTGAGGAGCCCCAGCATTTT
CDR3: CASSLGSAAEEPQHF

size: NA
V: TRBV2
D: NA
J: TRBJ1-2
DNA: TGTGCCAGCAGTCCGACAGGCCTCGGTGGCTACACCTTC
CDR3: CASSPTGLGGYTF

size: NA
V: TRBV4-3
D: TRBD2
J: TRBJ2-7
DNA: TGCGCCAGCAGCCAAGGTTATAGCGGGAAGATCTACGAGCAGTACTTC
CDR3: CASSQGYSGKIYEQYF